The 5 T cell receptor beta chains below come from one sample, sequenced in a study of neurological immune-mediated disorders. Sample time point: technical triplicate 3. TCRdb recomputed calls from the 5' RACE reads with MiXCR, one row per CDR3 protein. Here the sample spans some 30,000 distinct CDR3 sequences, roughly a sixth being singletons. Sequenced input: CD4+ T cells from blood. These receptor sequences come from a female donor with HTLV-1-associated myelopathy (HAM/TSP).

This clonotype was seen many times. V usage is TRBV7-2 and J usage is TRBJ2-5; D may be TRBD1 (6 bases). Germline V gene data show CDR1 as SGHTA and CDR2 as FQGNSA. The CDR3 has 16 amino acids. V lost 0 bases and J lost 7, with 18 bases in between. The CDR3 region has the DNA TGTGCCAGCAGCTTAGCGTTCCGACAGGCTCCGGGGACCCAGTACTTC. It specifies CASSLAFRQAPGTQYF.

On this clonotype: Just one base apart from a much larger clone, this may be a read error. The J gene is TRBJ2-2, the V gene TRBV5-1; D possibly corresponds to TRBD1 (6 bases). Between the trimmed V and J ends, which lost 3 bases and 10 bases, there was a span of 19 bases. Per germline, CDR1 SGHRS and CDR2 YFSETQ. The length of the CDR3 is 15 residues. The DNA of the CDR3 is TGCGCCAGCAGCTCTACAGGGAATAAAGCCGTGGAGCTGTTTTTT. Translation: CASSSTGNKAVELFF.

The sample holds many counts of this clonotype. The chain has TRBV7-3 and TRBJ2-1; D remains ambiguous. The CDR3 sequence is 12 residues long. The V end was cut by 0 bases, the J end by 6 bases, with 3 bases between. Per germline, CDR1 SGHTA and CDR2 FQGTGA. The CDR3 sequence: CASSLTGNEQFF. CDR3 DNA sequence: TGTGCCAGCAGCTTAACGGGCAATGAGCAGTTCTTC. The whole variable domain, remainder taken from reference TRBV7-3 and TRBJ2-1, is GAGVSQTPSNKVTEKGKYVELRCDPISGHTALYWYRQSLGQGPEFLIYFQGTGAADDSGLPNDRFFAVRPEGSVSTLKIQRTERGDSAVYLCASSLTGNEQFFGPGTRLTVL.

This clonotype was picked up many times. The chain recombines TRBV5-1 with TRBJ2-1, with 12 bases aligning to TRBD2. CDR3 length: 17 residues. From germline, CDR1 is SGHRS and CDR2 YFSETQ. V lost 4 bases to trimming and J lost 7 bases; unmatched junction nucleotides: 12. DNA for the CDR3: TGCGCCAGCAGCAGACTAGCGGGAGCCGCGGGAGGAAATGAGCAGTTCTTC. Protein sequence: CASSRLAGAAGGNEQFF. The full variable domain, its missing parts supplied by reference TRBV5-1 and TRBJ2-1, is KAGVTQTPRYLIKTRGQQVTLSCSPISGHRSVSWYQQTPGQGLQFLFEYFSETQRNKGNFPGRFSGRQFSNSRSEMNVSTLELGDSALYLCASSRLAGAAGGNEQFFGPGTRLTVL.

Many counts were recorded for this clonotype. The J gene is TRBJ2-1, the V gene TRBV5-1; a possible D gene is TRBD1 (6 bases). Per germline, CDR1 SGHRS and CDR2 YFSETQ. Trimming took off 4 bases at V and 10 bases at J, with 15 bases between the two ends. This CDR3 contains 13 residues. The CDR3 DNA is TGCGCCAGCAGCGTAACAGGGTCTGGGGAGCAGTTCTTC. The encoded protein is CASSVTGSGEQFF.